These T cell receptor beta chains were read from a single sample in a study of blood T cell repertoires in COVID-19. The method was immunoSEQ multiplex PCR; TCRdb's version includes in-frame clones alone and lacks a portion of them. The sample lists approximately 230,000 clones; around nine tenths were seen once. Sequenced input: peripheral blood. Receptor source: a man in his late teens or twenties with active or convalescent COVID-19. Both conserved end residues are part of each CDR3. A D gene is named only where the DNA matches it firmly. The size entry is marked missing in some rows and otherwise reads once, few, many or a size class.

TRBV2	.	TRBJ1-5	.	TGTGCCAGCAGGCAGGGTGGGGCAACTCAGCCCCAGCATTTT	CASRQGGATQPQHF
TRBV4-3	.	TRBJ2-3	TRBD1	TGCGCCAGCAGCCAAGGCGGGACAGGGCGCACAGATACGCAGTATTTT	CASSQGGTGRTDTQYF
TRBV11-3	.	TRBJ2-1	TRBD2	TGTGCCAGCAGCTGCCGGAGCGGGAGGGTGTGTGAGCAGTTCTTC	CASSCRSGRVCEQFF
TRBV28	.	TRBJ1-4	.	TGTGCCAGCAGCTCCATAAAAGCAGGGAATGAAAAACTGTTTTTT	CASSSIKAGNEKLFF
TRBV11-3	.	TRBJ2-1	.	TGTGCCAGCAGCTCCGTAGTAGTGAGAAACAATGAGCAGTTCTTC	CASSSVVVRNNEQFF
TRBV11-1	.	TRBJ2-5	TRBD2	TGTGCCAGCAGCTTGATCCGGGGGGGACCGGAGACCCAGTACTTC	CASSLIRGGPETQYF
TRBV27	.	TRBJ2-7	.	TGTGCCAGCAGCTTCAGCTCATACAGGGTGCCCTACGAGCAGTACTTC	CASSFSSYRVPYEQYF
TRBV18	.	TRBJ1-1	.	TGTGCCAGCTCACCACCAGGGGCTCAGCGATTGAACACTGAAGCTTTCTTT	CASSPPGAQRLNTEAFF
TRBV14	few	TRBJ2-7	.	TGTGCCAGCAGCCAAGGTCGTGAGGCCCACTCCTACGAGCAGTACTTC	CASSQGREAHSYEQYF
TRBV9	.	TRBJ2-1	.	TGTGCCAGCAGCGTAGGCGGGCGCTCCTACAATGAGCAGTTCTTC	CASSVGGRSYNEQFF
TRBV29-1	.	TRBJ1-1	.	TGCAGCGCTTCCTCAGTGGGGCCAGAAGCTTTCTTT	CSASSVGPEAFF
TRBV5-1	.	TRBJ1-1	TRBD1	TGCGCCAGCAGCCCTCGGACAGGGTCCGGCACTGAAGCTTTCTTT	CASSPRTGSGTEAFF
TRBV11-2	.	TRBJ1-2	.	TGTGCCAGCAGCTTAGGTTTCGAGTGGGACTGGAACTATGGCTACACCTTC	CASSLGFEWDWNYGYTF
TRBV10-1	.	TRBJ1-3	.	TGCGCCAGCTCTCCCAGGGGCTCTGGAAACACCATATATTTT	CASSPRGSGNTIYF
TRBV4-3	.	TRBJ2-7	.	TGCGCCAGCAGCCAAGTTACAGGGAGCTCCTACGAGCAGTACTTC	CASSQVTGSSYEQYF
TRBV9	.	TRBJ2-3	.	TGTGCCAGCAGCGTAGGACAGTTCGACACAGATACGCAGTATTTT	CASSVGQFDTDTQYF
TRBV2	.	TRBJ1-1	.	TGTGCCAGCAGGCCGGGCGGTAGGGGACTGCCTGAAGCTTTCTTT	CASRPGGRGLPEAFF
TRBV2	.	TRBJ1-1	TRBD1	TGTGCCAGCAGTGAGCGGACAGGGGGCAAGAACACTGAAGCTTTCTTT	CASSERTGGKNTEAFF
TRBV19	.	TRBJ1-2	.	TGTGCCAGTAGTTCAGGGTTAGGGAACTATGGCTACACCTTC	CASSSGLGNYGYTF